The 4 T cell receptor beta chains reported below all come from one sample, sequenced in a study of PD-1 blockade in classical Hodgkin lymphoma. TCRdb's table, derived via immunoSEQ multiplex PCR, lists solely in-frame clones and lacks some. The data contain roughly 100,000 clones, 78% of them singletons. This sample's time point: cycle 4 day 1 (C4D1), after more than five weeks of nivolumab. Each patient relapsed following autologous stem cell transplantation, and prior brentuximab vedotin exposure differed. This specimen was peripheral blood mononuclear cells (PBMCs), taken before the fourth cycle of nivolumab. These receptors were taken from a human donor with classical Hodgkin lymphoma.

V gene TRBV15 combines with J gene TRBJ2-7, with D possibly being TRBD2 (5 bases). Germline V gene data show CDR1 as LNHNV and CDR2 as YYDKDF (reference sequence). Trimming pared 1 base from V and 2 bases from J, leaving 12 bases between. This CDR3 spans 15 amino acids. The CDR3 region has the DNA TGTGCCACCAGCAGAGTTCTCGGGGTCACCTACGAGCAGTACTTC. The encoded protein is CATSRVLGVTYEQYF.

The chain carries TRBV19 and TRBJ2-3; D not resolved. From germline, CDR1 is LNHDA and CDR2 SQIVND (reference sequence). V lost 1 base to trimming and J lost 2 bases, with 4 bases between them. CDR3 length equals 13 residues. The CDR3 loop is CASSIGPTDTQYF. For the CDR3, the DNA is TGTGCCAGTAGTATAGGTCCCACAGATACGCAGTATTTT. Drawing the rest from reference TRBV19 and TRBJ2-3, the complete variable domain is DGGITQSPKYLFRKEGQNVTLSCEQNLNHDAMYWYRQDPGQGLRLIYYSQIVNDFQKGDIAEGYSVSREKKESFPLTVTSAQKNPTAFYLCASSIGPTDTQYFGPGTRLTVL.

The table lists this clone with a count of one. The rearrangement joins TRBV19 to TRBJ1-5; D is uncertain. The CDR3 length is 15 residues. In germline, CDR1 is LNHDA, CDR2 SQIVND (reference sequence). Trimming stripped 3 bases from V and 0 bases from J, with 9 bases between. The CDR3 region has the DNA TGTGCCAGTAGTATTGGACCTAATAGCAATCAGCCCCAGCATTTT. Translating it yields CASSIGPNSNQPQHF.

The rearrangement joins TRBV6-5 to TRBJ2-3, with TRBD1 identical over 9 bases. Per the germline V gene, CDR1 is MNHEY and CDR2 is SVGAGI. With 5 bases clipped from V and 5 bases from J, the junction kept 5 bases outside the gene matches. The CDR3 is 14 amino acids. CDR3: CASSPGTGLDTQYF. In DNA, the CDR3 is TGTGCCAGCAGTCCTGGGACAGGGTTAGATACGCAGTATTTT.